The present T cell receptor (beta chain) was sequenced within a study of cytomegalovirus exposure and HLA in healthy donors. In the PCR, 60 Vbeta and 13 Jbeta primers were used. Repertoires were generated with immunoSEQ multiplex PCR, while TCRdb's copy carries only in-frame clones and drops some. The table lists about 67,000 clones, roughly 65% of them singletons. While unrecorded immune exposures were likely, the donors were nominally healthy when sampled. J was trimmed by 4 bases and V by 4 bases; bases with no gene match: 5. Germline V lookup: CDR1 SGDLS, CDR2 YYNGEE. The CDR3 runs 15 residues. Sample: PBMCs. The sequence was collected from a woman in her twenties or thirties in good health and CMV-seronegative. The rearrangement links TRBV9 to TRBJ2-1, with 10 nucleotides matching TRBD2. The CDR3 DNA follows: TGTGCCAGCAGCCTAGCGGGGGTGGAGTACAATGAGCAGTTCTTC. Encoded protein: CASSLAGVEYNEQFF.